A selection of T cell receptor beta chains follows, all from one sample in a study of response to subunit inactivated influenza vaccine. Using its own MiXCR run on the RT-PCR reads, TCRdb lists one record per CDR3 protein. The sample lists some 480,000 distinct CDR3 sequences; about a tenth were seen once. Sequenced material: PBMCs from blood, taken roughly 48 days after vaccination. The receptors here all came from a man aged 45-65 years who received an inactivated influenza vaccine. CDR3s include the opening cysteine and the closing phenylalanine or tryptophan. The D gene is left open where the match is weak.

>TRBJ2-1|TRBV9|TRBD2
CASSAGGGGHEQFF
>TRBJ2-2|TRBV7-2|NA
CASSYTRGTGELFF
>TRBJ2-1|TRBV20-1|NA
CSAREFVRTASSYNEQFF
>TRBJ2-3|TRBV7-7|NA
CASSLARTANTQYF
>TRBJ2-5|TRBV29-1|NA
CSVVIGVAQETQYF
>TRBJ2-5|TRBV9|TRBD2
CASSVATTSGQETQYF
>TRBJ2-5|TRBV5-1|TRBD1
CASSLGLWTSPLDRDQETQYF
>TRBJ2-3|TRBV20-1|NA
CSARVVAKAFTDTQYF
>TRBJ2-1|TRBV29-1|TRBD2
CSVGGFAGGSYNEQFF
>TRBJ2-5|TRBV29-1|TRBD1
CSGGQGNQETQYF
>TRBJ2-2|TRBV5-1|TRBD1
CASSLEGARTGELFF
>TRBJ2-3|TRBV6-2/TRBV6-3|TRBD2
CASSYRPKRGVFFGVDTQYF
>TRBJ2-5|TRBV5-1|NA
CASFSQDKETQYF
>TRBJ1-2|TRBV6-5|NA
CASSYSLGGYTF
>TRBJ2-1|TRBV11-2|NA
CASSSRGGAWSNEQFF
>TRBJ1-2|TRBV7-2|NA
CASSLVGGPNYGYTF
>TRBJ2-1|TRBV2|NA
CASSFLQGGYNEQFF
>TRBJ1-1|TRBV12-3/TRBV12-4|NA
CASSLGGALNTEAFF
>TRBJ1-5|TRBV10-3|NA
CAISREHNQPQHF
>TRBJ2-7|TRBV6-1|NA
CASSPRDFPREQYF
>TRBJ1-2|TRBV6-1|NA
CASRPTVSGYGYTF
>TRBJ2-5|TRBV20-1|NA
CSARLAQETQYF
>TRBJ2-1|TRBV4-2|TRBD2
CASSQASGAFDEQFF